What follows is one T cell receptor beta chain and its context. Profiling relied on immunoSEQ multiplex PCR, and the TCRdb table lists in-frame clones only, not all of them. The table includes 120,000 to 150,000 clones, 80% to 95% detected once. The data are from a study of control samples from healthy donors and cancer patients. The ends were cut back, 5 bases at V and 0 bases at J, with 8 bases in the middle. The CDR3 runs 15 residues. CDR1 and CDR2 (germline): SGHNT, YENEEA. The sequence was collected from a man aged 25-45 years in good health. Specimen: blood. V usage is TRBV11-3 and J usage is TRBJ2-6, with a possible D match to TRBD2 (5 bases). The CDR3 DNA sequence: TGTGCCAGCAGCGTCGGGGACTCTGGGGCCAACGTCCTGACTTTC. Translation: CASSVGDSGANVLTF.